The 2 T cell receptor beta chains reported below all come from one sample, sequenced in a study of vaccination and CD4 T cells after COVID-19. Antigen specificity for these receptors is unknown. The treatment: approximately nine-day PBMC culture with coronavirus spike peptide pools or control peptides (ViraFEST assay). Cultured CD4+ T cells had their DNA profiled by the Oncomine TCR Beta short-read assay. TCRdb re-analysed the PCR reads in MiXCR, keeping a single row per CDR3 protein. Among about 20,000 distinct CDR3 sequences listed, roughly three fifths were seen once. The specimen comprised CD4+ T cells from blood, cultured in vitro, sampled after SARS-CoV-2 vaccination. The receptors were sampled from a human donor who had recovered from COVID-19.

This clonotype was seen a handful of times. The chain has TRBV20-1 and TRBJ2-3, with D tentatively TRBD2 (7 bases). The length of the CDR3 is 13 residues. Germline V gene lookup returns CDR1 DFQATT and CDR2 SNEGSKA (reference sequence). The CDR3 protein is CSHLAGATDTQYF. Here the CDR3 DNA reads TGCAGCCACTTGGCGGGGGCCACAGATACGCAGTATTTT.

The chain combines TRBV30 with TRBJ2-1; TRBD2 might be the D (5 bases). The CDR3 has 11 residues. V lost 1 base and J 12 bases, leaving 10 bases between the germline ends. CDR1 and CDR2 (germline): GTSNPN, SVGIG (reference sequence). The CDR3 sequence is CAWSGGAGQFF. CDR3 nucleotides: TGTGCCTGGAGTGGGGGAGCAGGGCAGTTCTTC.